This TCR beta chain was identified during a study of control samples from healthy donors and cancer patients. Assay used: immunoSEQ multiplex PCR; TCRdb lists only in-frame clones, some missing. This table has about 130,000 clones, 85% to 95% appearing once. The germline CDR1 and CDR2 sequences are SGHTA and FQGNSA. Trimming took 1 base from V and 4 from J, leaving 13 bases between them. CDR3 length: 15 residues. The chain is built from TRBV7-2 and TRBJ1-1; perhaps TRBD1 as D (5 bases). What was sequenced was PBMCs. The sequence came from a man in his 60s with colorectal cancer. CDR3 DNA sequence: TGTGCCAGCAGCTTAGATTCAGGGTTGGCCACTGAAGCTTTCTTT. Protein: CASSLDSGLATEAFF.